These 27 T cell receptor beta chains came from one sample sequenced in a study of blood T cell repertoires in COVID-19. Measured with immunoSEQ multiplex PCR; TCRdb has only the in-frame clones, and not every one. This sample has about 200,000 clones, with just over 85% found just once. What was sequenced was peripheral blood. These receptors were obtained from a man between 18 and 35 years old with active or convalescent COVID-19.

The rearrangement links TRBV7-2 to TRBJ1-5; 9 positions match TRBD1. This CDR3 spans 14 amino acids. V was clipped by 4 bases and J by 5 bases; unmatched bases: 3. CDR1 is SGHTA and CDR2 is FQGNSA in the germline V gene. CDR3 in DNA: TGTGCCAGCAGCTGGGGGACAGGGCATCAGCCCCAGCATTTT. Protein: CASSWGTGHQPQHF.

The V call is TRBV27, the J call TRBJ2-3, with D possibly matching TRBD2 (6 bases). Germline loops: CDR1 MNHEY, CDR2 SMNVEV (reference sequence). This CDR3 spans 16 amino acids. Trimming pared 2 bases from V and 0 bases from J, leaving 12 bases between. The CDR3: CASSLGPGLSTDTQYF. DNA for the CDR3: TGTGCCAGCAGTTTAGGGCCGGGACTCAGCACAGATACGCAGTATTTT.

The chain joins TRBV24-1 to TRBJ1-1, with D tentatively TRBD1 (5 bases). Germline V CDR1 and CDR2: KGHDR, SFDVKD. Trimming took off 4 bases at V and 8 bases at J, with 19 bases between the two ends. The CDR3 totals 15 residues. The CDR3 loop reads CATSDPKQVYPEAFF. DNA of the CDR3: TGTGCCACCAGTGACCCTAAACAGGTGTACCCCGAAGCTTTCTTT.

This rearrangement joins TRBV28 to TRBJ1-2, with a tentative D call TRBD1 (5 bases). The CDR3 runs to 14 residues. V lost 3 bases, J lost 4 bases, and 12 bases lay in between. From germline, CDR1 is MDHEN and CDR2 SYDVKM. The CDR3 coding sequence is TGTGCCAGCAGTTTTGGGGCAAATACCTATGGCTACACCTTC. This codes for CASSFGANTYGYTF.

The chain combines TRBV9 with TRBJ1-3, with no clear D. CDR1 and CDR2 from the germline V gene are SGDLS and YYNGEE. This CDR3 region has 13 residues. The V end lost 3 bases, the J end lost 4 bases, and 8 bases lay between the germline ends. CDR3 residues: CASSATRGNTIYF. CDR3 coding DNA: TGTGCCAGCAGCGCAACCCGGGGAAACACCATATATTTT.

The chain carries TRBV14 and TRBJ2-1; the D gene is possibly TRBD1 (6 bases). The CDR3 totals 13 residues. Trimming left V 5 bases short and J 9 bases short, with 14 bases between. Germline CDR1 and CDR2: SGHDN and FVKESK. CDR3 sequence (DNA): TGTGCCAGCAGCGCCGGGACATGGACTGAGCAGTTCTTC. It specifies CASSAGTWTEQFF.

The J gene is TRBJ2-1, the V gene TRBV2; 13 nucleotides agree with TRBD2. The V and J ends lost 9 bases and 6 bases, in that order; junction bases with no gene match: 5. The CDR3 is made up of 14 amino acids. CDR1 and CDR2 from the germline V gene are SNHLY and FYNNEI. The CDR3 reads CASTGTSGINEQFF. CDR3 DNA sequence: TGTGCCAGTACCGGGACTAGCGGGATCAATGAGCAGTTCTTC.

This rearrangement joins TRBV5-1 to TRBJ2-1; TRBD2 aligns across 7 bases. This CDR3 contains 16 residues. Germline values: CDR1 SGHRS, CDR2 YFSETQ. J gave up 4 bases and V 0 bases, and 7 bases lay outside the gene matches. In nucleotides, the CDR3 is TGCGCCAGCAGCTTGGAGGCTAGCGGAGGGTACAATGAGCAGTTCTTC. It is translated as CASSLEASGGYNEQFF.

V is TRBV12-5 and J is TRBJ2-3, with TRBD2 matching 7 bases. J lost 2 bases, V lost 1 base, and 6 bases had no gene match. The CDR3 consists of 16 residues. Per the germline V gene, CDR1 is LGHNT and CDR2 is FRNRAP. The CDR3 region has the DNA TGTGCTAGTGGTTTGGGGGGACTAATGCTCACAGATACGCAGTATTTT. This codes for CASGLGGLMLTDTQYF.

The genes are TRBV7-3 and TRBJ2-1; D is uncertain. Trimming took 6 bases from V and 0 from J, leaving 12 bases between them. Germline V lookup: CDR1 SGHTA, CDR2 FQGTGA. The CDR3 has 15 amino acids. The CDR3 loop reads CASSPTGGSYNEQFF. The CDR3 DNA reads as TGTGCCAGCAGTCCCACTGGCGGCTCCTACAATGAGCAGTTCTTC.

The rearrangement joins TRBV27 to TRBJ2-3; 13 nucleotides align to TRBD2. The germline gives CDR1 MNHEY, CDR2 SMNVEV (reference sequence). V shed 3 bases, J shed 2 bases, and the junction held 8 bases outside the gene matches. The CDR3 spans 18 residues. CDR3 region: CASSFVGLAGETTDTQYF. The CDR3 DNA is TGTGCCAGCAGTTTCGTTGGACTAGCGGGAGAGACCACAGATACGCAGTATTTT.

The chain uses TRBV28 and TRBJ2-3; 8 nucleotides line up with TRBD2. V shed 6 bases, J shed 4 bases, and the junction held 9 bases outside the gene matches. This CDR3 is built from 15 residues. Germline V gene sequence: CDR1 MDHEN, CDR2 SYDVKM. Here the CDR3 reads CASRIGLAGADTQYF. The DNA of the CDR3 is TGTGCCAGCAGGATAGGACTAGCAGGCGCAGATACGCAGTATTTT.

The gene calls are TRBV6-5 and TRBJ1-2, with 8 positions matching TRBD1. Germline V gene lookup returns CDR1 MNHEY and CDR2 SVGAGI. The CDR3 length is 15 residues. Losses at the gene ends were 10 bases for V and 6 bases for J; bases not matched to a gene: 16. As DNA, the CDR3 is TGTGCCACAGAGACAGGACAGGGCCGTTTTCATGGCTACACCTTC. This translates into CATETGQGRFHGYTF.

This sequence joins TRBV6-5 and TRBJ2-7; TRBD1 matches at 9 bases. V lost 6 bases and J lost 5; bases outside the gene matches: 8. The length of the CDR3 is 14 residues. Germline V CDR1 and CDR2: MNHEY, SVGAGI. The CDR3 spells CASRSRDRVHEQYF. The CDR3 DNA follows: TGTGCCAGCAGGAGCCGGGACAGGGTACACGAGCAGTACTTC.

This chain joins TRBV10-3 and TRBJ2-4, with 8 bases matching TRBD1. J was trimmed by 1 base and V by 0 bases; bases with no gene match: 5. CDR1 is ENHRY, CDR2 SYGVKD, per germline. The CDR3 is 17 residues long. The DNA for the CDR3 is TGTGCCATCAGTGAGTCGGCAGGGGGCGAGGCCAAAAACATTCAGTACTTC. This codes for CAISESAGGEAKNIQYF.

The chain has TRBV30 and TRBJ2-7; TRBD1 matches 9 bases. The germline V gene has CDR1 GTSNPN and CDR2 SVGIG (reference sequence). The CDR3 is 16 amino acids. The V and J ends lost 2 bases and 6 bases, in that order; junction bases with no gene match: 14. The CDR3 reads CAWSPPNRRTGAEQYF. The DNA of the CDR3 is TGTGCCTGGAGTCCACCAAACCGCCGGACAGGGGCCGAGCAGTACTTC.

This sequence joins TRBV7-2 and TRBJ2-7; weak D call: TRBD1 (5 bases). The CDR3 totals 12 residues. V lost 1 base to trimming and J lost 6 bases, with 7 bases between them. Germline V gene data show CDR1 as SGHTA and CDR2 as FQGNSA. The CDR3 loop is CASSLGGREQYF. The CDR3 bases are TGTGCCAGCAGCTTAGGGGGCCGCGAGCAGTACTTC.

This chain joins TRBV29-1 and TRBJ1-1; 7 nucleotides match TRBD1. Germline V gene sequence: CDR1 SQVTM, CDR2 ANQGSEA. With 4 bases clipped from V and 0 bases from J, the junction kept 2 bases outside the gene matches. CDR3 size: 13 residues. CDR3 in DNA: TGCAGCGTTGCCAGGGGGATGAACACTGAAGCTTTCTTT. Its translation: CSVARGMNTEAFF.

This chain links TRBV14 with TRBJ2-2; 10 bases align to TRBD2. The CDR3 consists of 14 residues. The germline gives CDR1 SGHDN, CDR2 FVKESK. V shed 7 bases, J shed 6 bases, and the junction held 5 bases outside the gene matches. Written as DNA, the CDR3 is TGTGCCAGCAACCGAGCGGGAGGGCCCGGGGAGCTGTTTTTT. Its protein is CASNRAGGPGELFF.

The chain has TRBV27 and TRBJ2-2; D gene unclear. This CDR3 spans 14 amino acids. Trimming cost V 5 bases and J 8 bases, with 15 bases left between them. Germline loops: CDR1 MNHEY, CDR2 SMNVEV (reference sequence). CDR3 in amino acids: CASSGPAVLGELFF. CDR3 DNA sequence: TGTGCCAGCAGTGGGCCTGCCGTTCTAGGGGAGCTGTTTTTT.

As concerns this clone: A read error may account for a junction end that differs from germline. The rearrangement joins TRBV11-2 to TRBJ1-1; 7 bases align to TRBD1. The V gene's germline CDR1 is SGHAT and CDR2 FQNNGV. The CDR3 is 16 residues long. CDR3 protein: CASRLGTANLNTEAFF. CDR3 DNA: TGTGCCAGCAGGTTAGGGACAGCGAATTTGAACACTGAAGCTTTCTTT.

V usage is TRBV6-4 and J usage is TRBJ2-3; 8 positions agree with TRBD2. J gave up 6 bases and V 2 bases, and 7 bases lay outside the gene matches. Per the germline V gene, CDR1 is MRHNA and CDR2 is SNTAGT. The CDR3 covers 15 residues. The CDR3 here is CASSDGRGGVDTQYF. CDR3 nucleotide sequence: TGTGCCAGCAGTGACGGACGGGGGGGTGTGGATACGCAGTATTTT.

This clone was seen only a few times. The chain recombines TRBV6-4 with TRBJ2-7, with D perhaps matching TRBD2 (7 bases). The V and J ends lost 3 bases and 2 bases respectively, with 14 bases between them. Germline CDR1 is MRHNA and CDR2 is SNTAGT. The CDR3 loop spans 15 amino acids. The CDR3 reads CASSELAGATYEQYF. The CDR3, as DNA: TGTGCCAGCAGTGAACTCGCGGGGGCAACCTACGAGCAGTACTTC.

The chain combines TRBV27 with TRBJ1-6; a possible D gene is TRBD1 (5 bases). The V gene's germline CDR1 is MNHEY and CDR2 SMNVEV (reference sequence). CDR3 size: 15 residues. Trimming took 6 bases from V and 7 from J, leaving 16 bases between them. CDR3 protein: CASSLGVSGNSPLHF. CDR3 nucleotide sequence: TGTGCCAGCAGCTTGGGGGTTAGCGGAAATTCACCCCTCCACTTT.

V and J are TRBV7-2 and TRBJ2-1; perhaps TRBD2 as D (6 bases). Per germline, CDR1 SGHTA and CDR2 FQGNSA. There are 14 residues in the CDR3. V was clipped by 4 bases and J by 6 bases, with 13 bases between them. CDR3 amino acids: CASSSASSVNEQFF. The DNA for the CDR3 is TGTGCCAGCAGCTCCGCCTCTAGCGTCAATGAGCAGTTCTTC.

This chain connects TRBV5-4 to TRBJ2-7; possibly TRBD2 for D (6 bases). CDR1 and CDR2 from the germline V gene are SGHNT and YYREEE (reference sequence). The CDR3 loop spans 13 amino acids. The CDR3 region is CATASRGDYEQYF. The CDR3 nucleotides are TGTGCTACAGCATCGCGGGGCGACTACGAGCAGTACTTC.

This sequence joins TRBV25-1 and TRBJ2-3; 11 nucleotides align to TRBD1. Germline values: CDR1 MGHDK, CDR2 SYGVNS. The junction had 7 bases not matched to a gene; V was cut back by 2 bases and J by 3 bases. The CDR3 runs 17 residues. The CDR3 nucleotides are TGTGCCAGCAGTGAAGTAGGGACAGGGGGGAGTACAGATACGCAGTATTTT. Its protein product is CASSEVGTGGSTDTQYF.